The clone carrying this T cell receptor (beta chain) was observed many times. What it binds is not known. This sample stems from a study of T cells in Graves' hyperthyroidism and ophthalmopathy. The source material, RNA transcripts, was used to amplify TCR beta CDR3 regions. TCR CDR3 regions were first amplified by RT-PCR with HTBI primers. TCRdb analysed the multiplex PCR reads with MiXCR anew, one entry per CDR3 protein. The table has hundreds of thousands of distinct CDR3 sequences, approximately 14% seen once. Study-wide points: Ophthalmopathy, which appeared later, was predicted by the model a median about 5.9 months before onset. Blood held most thyroid clonotypes expanded above 0.001 frequency.

The germline V gene encodes CDR1 SGHRS and CDR2 YFSETQ. J was trimmed by 7 bases and V by 5 bases; bases with no gene match: 5. The CDR3 contains 13 residues. Source material for PBMCs was 10 ml fresh peripheral blood. This chain connects TRBV5-1 to TRBJ1-3; 8 positions agree with TRBD1. The TCR was taken from a woman aged 25 to 39 with Graves' hyperthyroidism that later progressed to Graves' ophthalmopathy. What was sequenced was blood. The chain's CDR3 is CASRTGEGNTIYF. The CDR3 DNA sequence: TGCGCCAGCAGGACAGGGGAAGGTAACACCATATATTTT.